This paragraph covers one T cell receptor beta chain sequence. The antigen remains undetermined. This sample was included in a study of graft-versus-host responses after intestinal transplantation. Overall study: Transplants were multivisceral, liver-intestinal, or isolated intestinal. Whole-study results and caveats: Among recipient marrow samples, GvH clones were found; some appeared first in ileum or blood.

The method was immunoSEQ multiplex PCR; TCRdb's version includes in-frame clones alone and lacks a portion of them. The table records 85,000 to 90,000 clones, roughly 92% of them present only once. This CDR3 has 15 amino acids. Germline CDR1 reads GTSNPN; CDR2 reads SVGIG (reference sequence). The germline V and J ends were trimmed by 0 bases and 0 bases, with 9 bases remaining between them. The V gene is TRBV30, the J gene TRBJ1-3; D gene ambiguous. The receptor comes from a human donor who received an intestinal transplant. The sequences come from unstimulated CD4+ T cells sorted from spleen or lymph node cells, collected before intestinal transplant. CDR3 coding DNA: TGTGCCTGGAGTGTAAGGCCTTACTCTGGAAACACCATATATTTT. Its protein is CAWSVRPYSGNTIYF.